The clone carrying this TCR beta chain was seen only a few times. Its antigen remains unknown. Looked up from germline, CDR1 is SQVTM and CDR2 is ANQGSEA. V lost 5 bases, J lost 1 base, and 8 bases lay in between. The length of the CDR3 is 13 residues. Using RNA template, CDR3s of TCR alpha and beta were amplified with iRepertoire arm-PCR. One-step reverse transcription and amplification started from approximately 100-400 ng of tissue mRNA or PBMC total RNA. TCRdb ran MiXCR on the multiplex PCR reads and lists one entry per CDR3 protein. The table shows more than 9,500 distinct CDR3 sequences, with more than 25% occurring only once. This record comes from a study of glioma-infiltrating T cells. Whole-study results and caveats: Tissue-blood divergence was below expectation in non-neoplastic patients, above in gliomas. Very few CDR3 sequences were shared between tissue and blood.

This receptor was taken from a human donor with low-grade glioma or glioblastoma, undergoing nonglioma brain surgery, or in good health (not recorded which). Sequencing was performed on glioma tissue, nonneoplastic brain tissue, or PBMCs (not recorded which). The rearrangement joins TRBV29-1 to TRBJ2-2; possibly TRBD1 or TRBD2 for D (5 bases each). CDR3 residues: CSVRDGNTGELFF. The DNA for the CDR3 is TGCAGCGTTAGGGACGGGAACACCGGGGAGCTGTTTTTT.